These 21 T cell receptor beta chains originate from one sample sequenced in a study of blood T cell repertoires in COVID-19. Some clones are missing from TCRdb's copy, which holds only in-frame ones; the method was immunoSEQ multiplex PCR. Of roughly 300,000 clones listed, 92% were seen once; the top ten hold about 18%. Material for sequencing was PBMCs or T cells enriched from blood (not recorded which). These receptors came from a woman aged 30 to 39 who had recovered from COVID-19.

V and J are TRBV27 and TRBJ1-1; possibly TRBD1 for D (6 bases). This CDR3 comprises 13 residues. The V gene lost 4 bases and the J gene lost 11 bases, with 17 bases spanning the gap. Germline values: CDR1 MNHEY, CDR2 SMNVEV (reference sequence). CDR3 DNA: TGTGCCAGCAGTTCAACTGACAGGACAGCGGCTTTCTTT. Encoded protein: CASSSTDRTAAFF.

This rearrangement joins TRBV11-2 to TRBJ1-3, with 9 bases that match TRBD1. The germline CDR1 and CDR2 sequences are SGHAT and FQNNGV. The CDR3 contains 17 residues. V was pared by 0 bases and J by 4 bases, with 7 bases of the junction left unmatched. The CDR3 here is CASSLEGTGWYGNTIYF. The CDR3 nucleotides read TGTGCCAGCAGCTTAGAGGGGACAGGGTGGTACGGAAACACCATATATTTT.

The chain joins TRBV5-6 to TRBJ1-2; 12 positions agree with TRBD1. CDR3 size: 14 residues. The trim removed 3 bases at V and 9 bases at J, leaving 6 bases unmatched. Germline V gene data show CDR1 as SGHDT and CDR2 as YYEEEE. This chain's CDR3 is CASSWGQGAYRYTF. The CDR3 nucleotides read TGTGCCAGCAGCTGGGGACAGGGGGCGTATCGCTACACCTTC.

This rearrangement joins TRBV7-9 to TRBJ1-5, with 8 nucleotides matching TRBD1. With 5 bases clipped from V and 5 bases from J, the junction kept 5 bases outside the gene matches. This CDR3 is built from 14 residues. The germline gives CDR1 SEHNR, CDR2 FQNEAQ (reference sequence). The DNA for the CDR3 is TGTGCCAGCAGCCCCGGACAGGGCGATCAGCCCCAGCATTTT. Amino acid sequence: CASSPGQGDQPQHF.

The rearrangement joins TRBV5-1 to TRBJ2-7; 9 bases align to TRBD1. Per the germline V gene, CDR1 is SGHRS and CDR2 is YFSETQ. The CDR3 runs to 16 residues. Germline trimming cut 2 bases from V and 6 bases from J; bases unmatched to any gene: 12. The CDR3 loop reads CASSLGDRVFSVEQYF. CDR3 bases: TGCGCCAGCAGCTTAGGGGACAGGGTATTCTCGGTCGAGCAGTACTTC.

The chain couples TRBV5-6 to TRBJ2-5; no clear D gene. CDR3 length: 15 amino acids. Deletions cut 2 bases from V and 1 base from J, with 12 bases between. Germline V CDR1 and CDR2: SGHDT, YYEEEE. The CDR3 is CASSFSIVSQETQYF. The CDR3 DNA reads as TGTGCCAGCAGCTTCTCGATAGTTTCCCAAGAGACCCAGTACTTC.

The chain combines TRBV18 with TRBJ1-2, with TRBD1 identical over 7 bases. The CDR3 is made up of 16 amino acids. The junction had 5 bases not matched to a gene; V was cut back by 0 bases and J by 1 base. Germline V gene sequence: CDR1 KGHSH, CDR2 LQKENI. The CDR3 loop reads CASSPPGTVFNYGYTF. In DNA form, the CDR3 reads TGTGCCAGCTCACCACCGGGGACAGTCTTTAACTATGGCTACACCTTC.

The V and J genes are TRBV3-1 (or the pseudogene TRBV3-2) and TRBJ2-1, with 13 bases that match TRBD2. J lost 6 bases, V lost 4 bases, and 3 bases had no gene match. This CDR3 is built from 15 residues. CDR1 is LGHDT, CDR2 YNNKEL, per germline (reference sequence). The CDR3 sequence is CASSPGTSGTNEQFF. CDR3 DNA sequence: TGTGCCAGCAGCCCCGGGACTAGCGGGACCAATGAGCAGTTCTTC.

The chain couples TRBV4-3 to TRBJ1-2, with 10 bases aligning to TRBD1. V lost 4 bases to trimming and J lost 3 bases; unmatched junction nucleotides: 8. There are 16 residues in the CDR3. The V gene's germline CDR1 is LGHNA and CDR2 YSLEER. DNA for the CDR3: TGCGCCAGCAGCCTCGGTATTGGGACAGGGGACTATGGCTACACCTTC. Its protein is CASSLGIGTGDYGYTF.

V and J are TRBV5-1 and TRBJ2-5, with a weak D call TRBD1 (6 bases). This CDR3 contains 14 residues. CDR1 SGHRS and CDR2 YFSETQ come from the germline V gene. The V end was cut by 7 bases, the J end by 1 base, with 14 bases between. CDR3 sequence reads: CASGERTAQETQYF. The CDR3 region has the DNA TGCGCCAGCGGAGAGAGGACAGCCCAAGAGACCCAGTACTTC.

This clone was detected once. The J gene is TRBJ1-1, the V gene TRBV3-1 (or the pseudogene TRBV3-2), with D tentatively TRBD1 (5 bases). V lost 6 bases to trimming and J lost 5 bases, with 10 bases between them. The CDR3 contains 12 residues. Germline loops: CDR1 LGHDT, CDR2 YNNKEL (reference sequence). CDR3 in amino acids: CASSDGGTEAFF. CDR3 DNA sequence: TGTGCCAGCAGTGACGGGGGGACTGAAGCTTTCTTT.

This sequence joins TRBV29-1 and TRBJ2-2, with 9 bases matching TRBD1. Germline V gene sequence: CDR1 SQVTM, CDR2 ANQGSEA. The CDR3 totals 14 residues. The V and J ends lost 4 bases and 7 bases, in that order; junction bases with no gene match: 7. This chain's CDR3 is CSVVPGTGNGELFF. The CDR3 coding sequence is TGCAGCGTTGTCCCCGGGACAGGGAACGGGGAGCTGTTTTTT.

Note on this clone: Within the sample, other DNA sequences also encode this same CDR3. The J gene is TRBJ2-7, the V gene TRBV4-1; 9 positions agree with TRBD2. This CDR3 has 15 amino acids. From germline, CDR1 is MGHRA and CDR2 YSYEKL. With V trimmed by 3 bases and J by 4 bases, 7 bases remained unmatched. CDR3 in amino acids: CASSQELAGIYEQYF. In nucleotides, the CDR3 is TGCGCCAGCAGCCAGGAGCTAGCGGGAATATACGAGCAGTACTTC.

V gene TRBV28 combines with J gene TRBJ1-1; 7 nucleotides line up with TRBD1. Germline CDR1 MDHEN, CDR2 SYDVKM. V lost 5 bases to trimming and J lost 7 bases; unmatched junction nucleotides: 19. The CDR3 runs to 17 residues. The CDR3 here is CASSLTGPIEGHCEAFF. The CDR3 nucleotides read TGTGCCAGCAGTCTGACAGGGCCTATAGAAGGGCACTGTGAAGCTTTCTTT.

J is TRBJ1-1 and V is TRBV11-2, with D uncertain. Germline V gene data show CDR1 as SGHAT and CDR2 as FQNNGV. V gave up 7 bases and J gave up 3 bases, with 6 bases separating them. CDR3 size: 11 residues. The DNA of the CDR3 is TGTGCCAGCACGAGCTACACTGAAGCTTTCTTT. This encodes CASTSYTEAFF.

This rearrangement joins TRBV5-4 to TRBJ2-5; D is perhaps TRBD1 (6 bases). The CDR3 contains 16 residues. CDR1 and CDR2 from the germline V gene are SGHNT and YYREEE (reference sequence). The germline V and J ends were trimmed by 9 bases and 2 bases, with 23 bases remaining between them. The CDR3 reads CATTQGNPGQQETQYF. DNA of the CDR3: TGTGCCACCACCCAAGGAAACCCGGGACAACAAGAGACCCAGTACTTC.

The V gene is TRBV27, the J gene TRBJ2-3; tentatively, D is TRBD1 (6 bases). The CDR3 has 15 residues. The germline gives CDR1 MNHEY, CDR2 SMNVEV (reference sequence). The V end lost 4 bases, the J end lost 6 bases, and 17 bases lay between the germline ends. DNA of the CDR3: TGTGCCAGCAGTTCAGGGACACCCTATGGGGATACGCAGTATTTT. Amino acid sequence: CASSSGTPYGDTQYF.

The V gene is TRBV7-2, the J gene TRBJ2-3; 7 nucleotides align to TRBD2. The CDR3 has 16 amino acids. Germline loops: CDR1 SGHTA, CDR2 FQGNSA. Losses at the gene ends were 0 bases for V and 2 bases for J; bases not matched to a gene: 5. Here the CDR3 DNA reads TGTGCCAGCAGCTTAGCGGGGAGCGGGGTCACAGATACGCAGTATTTT. It is translated as CASSLAGSGVTDTQYF. The variable domain in full, with the rest retrieved from reference TRBV7-2 and TRBJ2-3, is GAGVSQSPSNKVTEKGKDVELRCDPISGHTALYWYRQSLGQGLEFLIYFQGNSAPDKSGLPSDRFSAERTGGSVSTLTIQRTQQEDSAVYLCASSLAGSGVTDTQYFGPGTRLTVL.

The chain is built from TRBV28 and TRBJ1-2, with D maybe TRBD1 (5 bases). The V gene's germline CDR1 is MDHEN and CDR2 SYDVKM. The ends were cut back, 6 bases at V and 5 bases at J, with 19 bases in the middle. The CDR3 is made up of 15 amino acids. As DNA, the CDR3 is TGTGCCAGCAGCTCGACCCGACGGGGGAATTATGGCTACACCTTC. Protein: CASSSTRRGNYGYTF.

The CDR3 loop reads CASSLGTPGSEAFF. The CDR3 DNA reads as TGTGCCAGCAGCTTAGGCACCCCAGGGTCAGAAGCTTTCTTT. V usage is TRBV11-3 and J usage is TRBJ1-1; D may be TRBD1 (5 bases). CDR1 and CDR2 from the germline V gene are SGHNT and YENEEA. The CDR3 has 14 amino acids. Trimming took 1 base from V and 8 from J, leaving 14 bases between them.

The table lists this clone with a count of one. The sample has other DNA sequences that encode this CDR3 too. The chain carries TRBV18 and TRBJ2-7; 7 bases are shared with TRBD1. Germline CDR1 KGHSH, CDR2 LQKENI. With 3 bases clipped from V and 5 bases from J, the junction kept 1 base outside the gene matches. The CDR3 consists of 12 residues. The CDR3 nucleotides are TGTGCCAGCTCACCTACAGGGGACGAGCAGTACTTC. Amino acid sequence: CASSPTGDEQYF.